This passage covers 30 T cell receptor beta chains from one sample sequenced in a study of T cells after yellow fever vaccination. TCRdb analysed the 5' RACE reads with MiXCR anew, one entry per CDR3 protein. The sample contains some 320,000 distinct CDR3 sequences, 8.5% to 10% of which appear only once. The specimen was PBMCs, collected on the day of the first yellow fever vaccination. These receptors originate from a man between 18 and 35 years old who received the YFV17D yellow fever vaccine.

The genes are TRBV5-1 and TRBJ2-4; the match to TRBD1 covers 7 bases. Germline loops: CDR1 SGHRS, CDR2 YFSETQ. The trim removed 0 bases at V and 0 bases at J, leaving 6 bases unmatched. CDR3 length: 17 amino acids. This CDR3 is CASSLGDSDIAKNIQYF. The CDR3 bases are TGCGCCAGCAGCTTGGGGGACAGCGATATAGCCAAAAACATTCAGTACTTC.

This clonotype was counted many times. The CDR3 spells CASSSTGIAFF. The CDR3 DNA reads as TGTGCCAGCAGCTCTACAGGGATTGCTTTCTTT. This sequence joins TRBV7-2 and TRBJ1-1; possibly TRBD1 for D (6 bases). V shed 4 bases and J shed 11 bases, with 11 bases lying between them. CDR3 length: 11 amino acids. Germline values: CDR1 SGHTA, CDR2 FQGNSA.

V is TRBV9 and J is TRBJ2-1; D tentatively fits TRBD1 or TRBD2 (6 bases each). This CDR3 is built from 15 residues. V was cut by 0 bases and J by 7 bases, with 14 bases left in between. Germline V gene data show CDR1 as SGDLS and CDR2 as YYNGEE. The CDR3 nucleotides read TGTGCCAGCAGCGTAGCCCGAGGGGGGTGGAATGAGCAGTTCTTC. Translating it yields CASSVARGGWNEQFF. Full variable domain (outside the CDR3, taken from reference TRBV9 and TRBJ2-1): DSGVTQTPKHLITATGQRVTLRCSPRSGDLSVYWYQQSLDQGLQFLIQYYNGEERAKGNILERFSAQQFPDLHSELNLSSLELGDSALYFCASSVARGGWNEQFFGPGTRLTVL.

This rearrangement joins TRBV4-3 to TRBJ1-3; 7 nucleotides match TRBD1. Germline-derived CDR1 and CDR2 are LGHNA and YSLEER. V lost 5 bases and J lost 0; bases outside the gene matches: 10. CDR3 length equals 17 residues. The CDR3 here is CASSFNPGQSSGNTIYF. DNA of the CDR3: TGCGCCAGCAGCTTTAACCCGGGACAGAGCTCTGGAAACACCATATATTTT.

This clonotype occurred a few times. The chain couples TRBV20-1 to TRBJ1-3; D not resolved. The CDR3 is 13 amino acids. CDR1 and CDR2 (germline): DFQATT, SNEGSKA (reference sequence). Trimming removed 3 bases from V and 0 bases from J, with 6 bases in between. CDR3 in DNA: TGCAGTGCTAGGAGCGGCTCTGGAAACACCATATATTTT. This gives the protein CSARSGSGNTIYF.

V gene TRBV7-9 combines with J gene TRBJ1-2; D not resolved. V was trimmed by 0 bases and J by 5 bases, leaving 10 bases between them. This CDR3 comprises 14 residues. CDR1 and CDR2 from the germline V gene are SEHNR and FQNEAQ (reference sequence). The CDR3 spells CASSLAGSVYGYTF. CDR3 bases: TGTGCCAGCAGCTTAGCCGGGTCAGTGTATGGCTACACCTTC. Full variable domain (missing parts from reference TRBV7-9 and TRBJ1-2): DTGVSQNPRHKITKRGQNVTFRCDPISEHNRLYWYRQTLGQGPEFLTYFQNEAQLEKSRLLSDRFSAERPKGSFSTLEIQRTEQGDSAMYLCASSLAGSVYGYTFGSGTRLTVV.

Turning to this clonotype: Lacking the conserved final phenylalanine or tryptophan, this CDR3 likely reflects a read error. The limits of the CDR3 on the DNA are not certain, so only TCRdb's listed CDR3 is given. Here the CDR3 reads CASSYREGVYL. The V gene is TRBV6-2 or TRBV6-3, the J gene TRBJ1-1. Germline V gene sequence: CDR1 MNHEY, CDR2 SVGEGT. The CDR3 sequence runs 11 residues, both termini included.

This clonotype was found many times. This chain joins TRBV6-5 and TRBJ2-2; D gene ambiguous. The CDR3 spans 14 residues. Trimming left V 6 bases short and J 1 base short, with 9 bases between. In germline, CDR1 is MNHEY, CDR2 SVGAGI. CDR3 sequence: CASRGRLNTGELFF. In nucleotides, the CDR3 is TGTGCCAGCAGGGGTCGATTGAACACCGGGGAGCTGTTTTTT.

This clonotype was seen a few times. The chain combines TRBV19 with TRBJ1-5, with D possibly TRBD1 on 6 matching bases. CDR3 length: 15 amino acids. The germline CDR1 and CDR2 sequences are LNHDA and SQIVND (reference sequence). The V and J ends lost 3 bases and 2 bases respectively, with 11 bases between them. CDR3 protein: CASSMRAGGNQPQHF. CDR3 DNA sequence: TGTGCCAGTAGTATGCGGGCAGGGGGCAATCAGCCCCAGCATTTT. The full variable domain, rest sourced from reference TRBV19 and TRBJ1-5, is DGGITQSPKYLFRKEGQNVTLSCEQNLNHDAMYWYRQDPGQGLRLIYYSQIVNDFQKGDIAEGYSVSREKKESFPLTVTSAQKNPTAFYLCASSMRAGGNQPQHFGDGTRLSIL.

This chain connects TRBV4-1 to TRBJ2-4, with 7 positions matching TRBD2. Germline CDR1 and CDR2: MGHRA and YSYEKL. The CDR3 runs 16 residues. The V segment lost 1 base and the J segment 2 bases; nucleotides outside the gene matches: 5. The CDR3 loop is CASSQGSGGSKNIQYF. The DNA for the CDR3 is TGCGCCAGCAGCCAAGGGTCGGGGGGATCCAAAAACATTCAGTACTTC.

This chain connects TRBV4-3 to TRBJ2-7; the D gene is possibly TRBD2 (5 bases). Germline assignment: CDR1 LGHNA and CDR2 YSLEER. The CDR3 consists of 14 residues. V was cut by 5 bases and J by 1 base, with 12 bases left in between. This CDR3 is CASSDPTTSYEQYF. The CDR3 DNA reads as TGCGCCAGCAGCGATCCGACTACTTCCTACGAGCAGTACTTC.

The chain is built from TRBV11-1 and TRBJ2-2; 8 positions match TRBD1. Germline-derived CDR1 and CDR2 are SGHAT and FQDESV (reference sequence). Losses at the gene ends were 5 bases for V and 1 base for J; bases not matched to a gene: 12. This CDR3 contains 18 residues. The CDR3 reads CASSRRTRDRWNTGELFF. In DNA form, the CDR3 reads TGTGCCAGCAGCAGACGCACCCGGGACAGGTGGAACACCGGGGAGCTGTTTTTT.

On this clonotype: The junction and the germline gene differ at one end; a read error may be behind it. This chain's CDR3 is CASSNSRGQGAYTIYF. Here the CDR3 DNA reads TGTGCCAGCAGTAACTCCCGAGGACAGGGGGCCTACACCATATATTTT. V usage is TRBV6-5 and J usage is TRBJ1-3, with 11 bases lining up with TRBD1. Germline assignment: CDR1 MNHEY and CDR2 SVGAGI. The CDR3 loop spans 16 amino acids.

This clonotype was detected ten times or more. V and J are TRBV5-1 and TRBJ2-1, with D unresolved. The germline V gene encodes CDR1 SGHRS and CDR2 YFSETQ. This CDR3 contains 16 residues. Trimming removed 1 base at V and 2 bases at J, with 13 bases between. The CDR3 is CASSLRSSVTYNEQFF. The DNA of the CDR3 is TGCGCCAGCAGCTTGAGATCTTCAGTTACCTACAATGAGCAGTTCTTC. Complete variable domain (other parts from reference TRBV5-1 and TRBJ2-1): KAGVTQTPRYLIKTRGQQVTLSCSPISGHRSVSWYQQTPGQGLQFLFEYFSETQRNKGNFPGRFSGRQFSNSRSEMNVSTLELGDSALYLCASSLRSSVTYNEQFFGPGTRLTVL.

CDR3 DNA sequence: TGTGCCAGCAGTGACAGGGATAATTCACCCCTCCACTTT. Translating it yields CASSDRDNSPLHF. J is TRBJ1-6 and V is TRBV6-4; unclear D gene. V lost 2 bases and J lost 5, with 4 bases in between. CDR3 length: 13 amino acids. Germline V gene lookup returns CDR1 MRHNA and CDR2 SNTAGT.

The sample holds a few counts of this clonotype. The V and J genes are TRBV7-8 and TRBJ2-7; D is perhaps TRBD2 (7 bases). Trimming removed 3 bases from V and 4 bases from J, with 22 bases in between. The CDR3 extends over 17 amino acids. Germline assignment: CDR1 SGHVS and CDR2 FQNEAQ. CDR3 region: CASSLGGGTGLGYEQYF. The CDR3 DNA follows: TGTGCCAGCAGCTTGGGGGGGGGTACAGGGTTAGGTTACGAGCAGTACTTC.

This clonotype was picked up a small number of times. The chain recombines TRBV20-1 with TRBJ2-2; D is undetermined. V was clipped by 2 bases and J by 0 bases, with 4 bases between them. Germline V gives CDR1 DFQATT, CDR2 SNEGSKA (reference sequence). The CDR3 length is 13 residues. The CDR3 here is CSARQTNTGELFF. The CDR3 DNA follows: TGCAGTGCTAGACAGACGAACACCGGGGAGCTGTTTTTT.

Ten or more counts support this clonotype. J is TRBJ2-5 and V is TRBV18; D is ambiguous. Germline V gene lookup returns CDR1 KGHSH and CDR2 LQKENI. The CDR3 runs to 13 residues. V lost 3 bases and J 5 bases, leaving 10 bases between the germline ends. Here the CDR3 DNA reads TGTGCCAGCTCACCTCAGGCCGAGGAGACCCAGTACTTC. Translating it yields CASSPQAEETQYF.

This clonotype was found a few times. The gene calls are TRBV30 and TRBJ2-1, with TRBD1 matching 9 bases. The germline V gene has CDR1 GTSNPN and CDR2 SVGIG (reference sequence). CDR3 length equals 13 residues. Germline trimming cut 0 bases from V and 9 bases from J; bases unmatched to any gene: 3. The CDR3 sequence: CAWSVQGAGEQFF. In DNA, the CDR3 is TGTGCCTGGAGTGTACAGGGGGCAGGTGAGCAGTTCTTC.

This CDR3 reads CASSRYYGQGVETEAFF. The CDR3 DNA reads as TGTGCCAGCAGCCGCTACTACGGACAGGGGGTAGAAACTGAAGCTTTCTTT. V gene TRBV5-4 combines with J gene TRBJ1-1; 10 bases are a match to TRBD1. The J segment lost 5 bases and the V segment lost 4 bases, leaving 14 bases of the junction unmatched. Germline V gene sequence: CDR1 SGHNT, CDR2 YYREEE (reference sequence). The CDR3 has 17 residues.

The chain is built from TRBV20-1 and TRBJ2-1, with 9 bases matching TRBD1. CDR3 length: 14 residues. The germline gives CDR1 DFQATT, CDR2 SNEGSKA (reference sequence). The trim removed 6 bases at V and 7 bases at J, leaving 10 bases unmatched. CDR3 residues: CSADRDRVYNEQFF. The CDR3 DNA reads TGCAGTGCCGACCGGGACAGGGTCTATAATGAGCAGTTCTTC.

The chain employs TRBV5-1 and TRBJ2-3; D is undetermined. Trimming removed 1 base at V and 3 bases at J, with 9 bases between. Germline CDR1 is SGHRS and CDR2 is YFSETQ. This CDR3 spans 14 amino acids. CDR3 in amino acids: CASSLPLETDTQYF. CDR3 DNA: TGCGCCAGCAGCTTGCCTCTTGAAACAGATACGCAGTATTTT. Full variable domain (outside the CDR3, taken from reference TRBV5-1 and TRBJ2-3): KAGVTQTPRYLIKTRGQQVTLSCSPISGHRSVSWYQQTPGQGLQFLFEYFSETQRNKGNFPGRFSGRQFSNSRSEMNVSTLELGDSALYLCASSLPLETDTQYFGPGTRLTVL.

CDR3 coding DNA: TGTGCCAGCAGTTTCGGGGGATTGGGGGCCAACGTCCTGACTTTC. Residues: CASSFGGLGANVLTF. The chain uses TRBV12-3 or TRBV12-4 and TRBJ2-6; a weak D match, TRBD2 (6 bases). The ends were cut back, 3 bases at V and 4 bases at J, with 10 bases in the middle. The CDR3 is made up of 15 amino acids.

This clonotype was picked up a small number of times. V gene TRBV7-2 combines with J gene TRBJ1-2, with D possibly matching TRBD1 (5 bases). V was clipped by 4 bases and J by 5 bases, with 11 bases between them. Germline assignment: CDR1 SGHTA and CDR2 FQGNSA. CDR3 length equals 13 residues. CDR3 coding DNA: TGTGCCAGCAGCTGGGGCCTTAAGTATGGCTACACCTTC. Its protein is CASSWGLKYGYTF.

This clonotype was counted a few times. In DNA, the CDR3 is TGTGCCAGCACACTCCGGGACAGGGACCATCAGCCCCAGCATTTT. This encodes CASTLRDRDHQPQHF. The V gene is TRBV12-3 or TRBV12-4, the J gene TRBJ1-5; 9 bases align to TRBD1. The CDR3 consists of 15 residues. V was pared by 7 bases and J by 5 bases, with 9 bases of the junction left unmatched.

In this sample, this clonotype turned up a few times. The chain recombines TRBV4-1 with TRBJ2-2; 7 bases agree with TRBD1. Per germline, CDR1 MGHRA and CDR2 YSYEKL. The CDR3 extends over 14 amino acids. J lost 0 bases, V lost 7 bases, and 2 bases had no gene match. The CDR3, as DNA: TGCGCCAGCACGACAGGGACGAACACCGGGGAGCTGTTTTTT. It yields the protein CASTTGTNTGELFF.

This clonotype was seen a few times. The gene calls are TRBV10-3 and TRBJ1-2; possibly TRBD1 for D (6 bases). Germline CDR1 reads ENHRY; CDR2 reads SYGVKD. Trimming took 7 bases from V and 3 from J, leaving 15 bases between them. This CDR3 has 14 residues. This chain's CDR3 is CAITPGARDYGYTF. In DNA form, the CDR3 reads TGTGCCATCACCCCGGGGGCCAGGGACTATGGCTACACCTTC.

This clonotype appeared many times. The chain employs TRBV27 and TRBJ2-1, with 7 bases that match TRBD1. V trimming: 8 bases; J trimming: 2 bases; junction bases outside the gene matches: 0. The CDR3 consists of 12 residues. From germline, CDR1 is MNHEY and CDR2 SMNVEV (reference sequence). The CDR3, as DNA: TGTGCCAGCGGGACAGCCTACAATGAGCAGTTCTTC. It codes for CASGTAYNEQFF.

The chain links TRBV4-1 to TRBJ1-2; TRBD1 agrees at 7 bases. The CDR3 totals 15 residues. Germline V gene lookup returns CDR1 MGHRA and CDR2 YSYEKL. Trimming took 3 bases from V and 0 from J; bases not matched to a gene: 4. The CDR3 protein is CASSQGTATNYGYTF. CDR3 bases: TGCGCCAGCAGCCAGGGGACAGCTACTAACTATGGCTACACCTTC.

This clonotype showed up just a few times. This chain connects TRBV9 to TRBJ1-1; TRBD1 aligns across 8 bases. From germline, CDR1 is SGDLS and CDR2 YYNGEE. V lost 4 bases to trimming and J lost 9 bases; unmatched junction nucleotides: 11. This CDR3 has 14 residues. CDR3 nucleotide sequence: TGTGCCAGCAGCCCTATCTTGGACAGGGTCCAAGCTTTCTTT. This codes for CASSPILDRVQAFF.